The 15 T cell receptor beta chains in this list originate from one sample, sequenced in a study of T-cell memory formation after mild COVID-19. TCRdb analysed the 5' RACE reads with MiXCR anew, one entry per CDR3 protein. The data contain about 400,000 distinct CDR3 sequences, less than 25% of them singletons. Input material: PBMCs or a T cell subset sorted from them (not recorded which). The source is an adult woman who had mild COVID-19 (a few samples of this study predate the infection). Cell type and time point are not known.

This chain uses TRBV29-1 with TRBJ2-7, with 7 bases fitting TRBD1. Unmatched junction bases numbered 11, after V lost 4 bases and J lost 2 bases. The CDR3 covers 15 residues. The germline V gene has CDR1 SQVTM and CDR2 ANQGSEA. CDR3 region: CSVGGQDLPPYEQYF. CDR3 bases: TGCAGCGTTGGCGGACAGGATCTCCCCCCCTACGAGCAGTACTTC.

A few counts support this clonotype. The J gene is TRBJ1-2, the V gene TRBV3-1; D is ambiguous. Germline CDR1 reads LGHDT; CDR2 reads YNNKEL (reference sequence). The CDR3 runs to 14 residues. Trimming stripped 3 bases from V and 3 bases from J, with 11 bases between. The CDR3 DNA is TGTGCCAGCAGCCACGAGGGAAGGTACTATGGCTACACCTTC. Translating it yields CASSHEGRYYGYTF.

This clonotype was seen a handful of times. The rearrangement joins TRBV5-6 to TRBJ2-3; maybe TRBD2 (5 bases). The CDR3 extends over 16 amino acids. In germline, CDR1 is SGHDT, CDR2 YYEEEE. Deletions cut 0 bases from V and 0 bases from J, with 11 bases between. CDR3 bases: TGTGCCAGCAGCTTGGGGTTCGGGGTTAGCACAGATACGCAGTATTTT. Its protein product is CASSLGFGVSTDTQYF.

This clonotype was seen a handful of times. Because the CDR3 is missing its conserved closing phenylalanine or tryptophan, this is likely a read error. The DNA is omitted, as the CDR3 cannot be located on it reliably, and the CDR3 follows TCRdb's listing. The chain is built from TRBV2 and TRBJ2-1; no check of the table's D call, TRBD2, against the DNA was made. Germline-derived CDR1 and CDR2 are SNHLY and FYNNEI. Counting both end residues, the CDR3 totals 13 amino acids. CDR3 amino acids: CASSEPERGGISL.

J is TRBJ2-5 and V is TRBV30, with D unresolved. CDR3 length: 12 amino acids. V shed 2 bases and J shed 1 base, with 5 bases lying between them. Germline lookup yields CDR1 GTSNPN and CDR2 SVGIG (reference sequence). DNA for the CDR3: TGTGCCTGGAGTACCCTCCAAGAGACCCAGTACTTC. Encoded protein: CAWSTLQETQYF.

This clonotype was seen a handful of times. The rearrangement uses TRBV10-3 and TRBJ2-7, with 10 bases aligning to TRBD1. CDR3 length: 13 residues. Germline V CDR1 and CDR2: ENHRY, SYGVKD. The trim removed 7 bases at V and 5 bases at J, leaving 5 bases unmatched. CDR3 sequence reads: CAITGTGVDEQYF. The CDR3 bases are TGTGCCATCACCGGGACAGGGGTGGACGAGCAGTACTTC.

This clonotype turned up a few times. This CDR3 is CASSLSGGPPYEQYF. CDR3 nucleotide sequence: TGCGCCAGCAGCTTATCAGGGGGCCCTCCCTACGAGCAGTACTTC. The J gene is TRBJ2-7, the V gene TRBV5-1, with 8 bases fitting TRBD1. The V segment lost 2 bases and the J segment 2 bases; nucleotides outside the gene matches: 6. Germline CDR1 SGHRS, CDR2 YFSETQ. The CDR3 extends over 15 amino acids.

In its sample, this clonotype was seen a few times. This chain links TRBV7-9 with TRBJ2-1; 10 bases align to TRBD2. V dropped 0 bases and J dropped 6; count of bases not matched to a gene: 8. CDR1 is SEHNR and CDR2 is FQNEAQ in the germline V gene (reference sequence). This CDR3 contains 17 residues. The CDR3 loop is CASSLAVVAGGINEQFF. DNA for the CDR3: TGTGCCAGCAGCTTAGCGGTTGTAGCGGGGGGCATCAATGAGCAGTTCTTC.

The chain links TRBV4-2 to TRBJ2-1; D possibly uses TRBD1 or TRBD2 (5 bases each). The germline V and J ends were trimmed by 4 bases and 6 bases, with 13 bases remaining between them. Germline CDR1 LGHNA, CDR2 YNFKEQ. This CDR3 spans 14 amino acids. This chain's CDR3 is CASSRRGESNEQFF. DNA of the CDR3: TGTGCCAGCAGCCGTCGAGGGGAGTCCAATGAGCAGTTCTTC.

The V and J genes are TRBV19 and TRBJ2-2; either TRBD1 or TRBD2 may fit D (5 bases each). The CDR3 totals 13 residues. Germline CDR1 LNHDA, CDR2 SQIVND (reference sequence). Trimming left V 6 bases short and J 7 bases short, with 12 bases between. The CDR3 nucleotides are TGTGCCAGTAGGAGTGGGACGTACGGGGAGCTGTTTTTT. Residues: CASRSGTYGELFF.

This clonotype occurred once. This sequence joins TRBV20-1 and TRBJ2-2; D gene uncertain. The CDR3 totals 17 residues. Germline V gene lookup returns CDR1 DFQATT and CDR2 SNEGSKA (reference sequence). The V end lost 0 bases, the J end lost 4 bases, and 18 bases lay between the germline ends. CDR3 sequence: CSARDRRTVSLTGELFF. In nucleotides, the CDR3 is TGCAGTGCTAGAGATAGGCGGACCGTATCTCTCACCGGGGAGCTGTTTTTT.

This clonotype was counted at least ten times. The CDR3 bases are TGCGCCAGCAGCTTGGCAGGGGCTGGTGTGTACACTGAAGCTTTCTTT. It specifies CASSLAGAGVYTEAFF. J is TRBJ1-1 and V is TRBV5-1; TRBD1 might be the D (6 bases). Germline CDR1 reads SGHRS; CDR2 reads YFSETQ. V was shortened by 0 bases and J by 3 bases, with 15 bases between the two germline ends. The CDR3 runs 16 residues. Supplemented by reference TRBV5-1 and TRBJ1-1, the full variable domain reads KAGVTQTPRYLIKTRGQQVTLSCSPISGHRSVSWYQQTPGQGLQFLFEYFSETQRNKGNFPGRFSGRQFSNSRSEMNVSTLELGDSALYLCASSLAGAGVYTEAFFGQGTRLTVV.

V and J are TRBV20-1 and TRBJ2-1, with TRBD2 identical over 11 bases. Germline values: CDR1 DFQATT, CDR2 SNEGSKA (reference sequence). J lost 4 bases, V lost 5 bases, and 7 bases had no gene match. The CDR3 length is 15 residues. The CDR3 loop is CSAYSLAGGYNEQFF. The CDR3, as DNA: TGCAGTGCTTATTCCTTAGCGGGAGGGTACAATGAGCAGTTCTTC.

This clonotype was observed many times. The genes are TRBV5-1 and TRBJ2-5; either TRBD1 or TRBD2 may supply D (5 bases each). CDR3 length: 14 residues. Germline V gene data show CDR1 as SGHRS and CDR2 as YFSETQ. Trimming stripped 0 bases from V and 1 base from J, with 7 bases between. The CDR3 sequence: CASSLEGPQETQYF. The CDR3 bases are TGCGCCAGCAGCTTGGAGGGACCCCAAGAGACCCAGTACTTC.

The V and J genes are TRBV20-1 and TRBJ2-1; D possibly corresponds to TRBD2 (5 bases). Between the trimmed V and J ends, which lost 5 bases and 0 bases, there was a span of 11 bases. Germline assignment: CDR1 DFQATT and CDR2 SNEGSKA (reference sequence). The CDR3 covers 14 residues. CDR3 nucleotides: TGCAGTGCTCCCAGCGGCCGCTCCTACAATGAGCAGTTCTTC. This encodes CSAPSGRSYNEQFF.